This paragraph covers one TCR beta chain sequence. This specimen belongs to a study of Graves' ophthalmopathy and Graves' hyperthyroidism. The V gene end was trimmed by 0 bases and the J gene end by 7 bases; junction bases not matched to a gene: 5. Germline values: CDR1 SGHTS, CDR2 YDEGEE. The CDR3 sequence is 15 residues long. From RNA, the CDR3 regions of TCR beta chains were amplified and sequenced. HTBI primers were used in a first-round RT-PCR, which preceded a second-round multiplex PCR. Using its own MiXCR run on the multiplex PCR reads, TCRdb lists one record per CDR3 protein. The data hold 170,000 or so distinct CDR3 sequences, with around 40% observed a single time.

The sequencing sample was made of peripheral blood. This chain connects TRBV5-8 to TRBJ2-7, with 12 bases that match TRBD1. The sequence derives from a man aged 25 to 40 with Graves' ophthalmopathy. The CDR3 loop is CASSLEGQGAREQYF. The CDR3, as DNA: TGTGCCAGCAGCTTGGAGGGACAGGGGGCGAGAGAGCAGTACTTC.